A selection of T cell receptor beta chains follows, all from one sample in a study of human thymus T cells. Measured with immunoSEQ multiplex PCR; TCRdb has only the in-frame clones, and not every one. There are about 46,000 clones in the sample; approximately 95% occur only once, and approximately 0.15% lies in the top ten. Input material: blood. The receptors shown here come from a girl under three years old with a congenital heart defect but otherwise immunologically healthy. Both conserved end residues are part of each CDR3. The D gene is left open where the match is weak. The size field is filled for only some rows; it gives once, few, many or a size class.

V	size	J	length	D	DNA	CDR3
TRBV19	NA	TRBJ2-4	18	TRBD2	TGTGCCAGTAGTATAGGACTAGCGGGATTGGGAGCCAAAAACATTCAGTACTTC	CASSIGLAGLGAKNIQYF
TRBV7-2	NA	TRBJ2-1	18	TRBD2	TGTGCCAGCAGCTCGCTAGGGCTAGCGGGATTTTCCTACAATGAGCAGTTCTTC	CASSSLGLAGFSYNEQFF
TRBV6-5	NA	TRBJ2-1	15	NA	TGTGCCAGCAGTCATCTACGAAACCTCTACAATGAGCAGTTCTTC	CASSHLRNLYNEQFF
TRBV20-1	NA	TRBJ2-7	11	NA	TGCAGTGCCATTTTAGTCTACGAGCAGTACTTC	CSAILVYEQYF
TRBV27	NA	TRBJ2-7	14	TRBD1	TGTGCCAGCAGCGGGGACAGGGGGCCTTACGAGCAGTACTTC	CASSGDRGPYEQYF
TRBV5-1	NA	TRBJ2-5	14	NA	TGCGCCAGCCGTCCCCGCCCTCACCAAGAGACCCAGTACTTC	CASRPRPHQETQYF
TRBV7-9	NA	TRBJ2-3	16	NA	TGTGCCAGCAGCTCCCCGGGAGCGGTTAGCACAGATACGCAGTATTTT	CASSSPGAVSTDTQYF
TRBV6-4	NA	TRBJ2-6	17	TRBD1	TGTGCCAGCAGCCCCGGGACAGGGTCCTCTGGGGCCAACGTCCTGACTTTC	CASSPGTGSSGANVLTF
TRBV15	NA	TRBJ2-1	16	TRBD2	TGTGCCACCAGCAGAGATAAAGCGGGAGGGGACAATGAGCAGTTCTTC	CATSRDKAGGDNEQFF
TRBV7-2	NA	TRBJ2-2	14	TRBD2	TGTGCCAGCAGACTAGCGGGAGCTCCCGGGGAGCTGTTTTTT	CASRLAGAPGELFF
TRBV18	NA	TRBJ2-3	12	NA	TGTGCCAGCTCACCGGACACAGATACGCAGTATTTT	CASSPDTDTQYF
TRBV5-1	NA	TRBJ2-3	15	TRBD2	TGCGCCAGCGCTTCGGGCGGGAGGGTAACAGATACGCAGTATTTT	CASASGGRVTDTQYF
TRBV7-8	NA	TRBJ1-1	16	TRBD1	TGTGCCAGCAGCCTACAGTTGGGACAGGGGCAAACTGAAGCTTTCTTT	CASSLQLGQGQTEAFF
TRBV28	few	TRBJ1-3	14	NA	TGTGCCAGCAGGAGGGGACCCTCTGGAAACACCATATATTTT	CASRRGPSGNTIYF
TRBV6-5	NA	TRBJ2-1	13	NA	TGTGCCAGCAGTTACAGGGAGTACAATGAGCAGTTCTTC	CASSYREYNEQFF
TRBV10-3	NA	TRBJ2-3	16	NA	TGTGCCATCAGTGAGTCGAGGAAAAGTAGCACAGATACGCAGTATTTT	CAISESRKSSTDTQYF
TRBV5-1	NA	TRBJ2-3	14	TRBD2	TGCGCCAGCAGCTTGGGACTAGCGGGAGATACGCAGTATTTT	CASSLGLAGDTQYF
TRBV6-1	NA	TRBJ2-7	11	NA	TGTGCCAGCAGGGGGGGAGGCGAGCAGTACTTC	CASRGGGEQYF
TRBV29-1	NA	TRBJ2-1	13	NA	TGCAGCGTTGAAGCTAGTCTCTACAATGAGCAGTTCTTC	CSVEASLYNEQFF
TRBV5-5	NA	TRBJ2-7	15	NA	TGTGCCAGCAGCCTTGTGACCATGCGCTCCTACGAGCAGTACTTC	CASSLVTMRSYEQYF
TRBV7-9	NA	TRBJ2-1	13	NA	TGTGCCAGCAGCGCCGGGACTCACAATGAGCAGTTCTTC	CASSAGTHNEQFF
TRBV18	NA	TRBJ2-7	13	NA	TGTGCCAGCTCACCACCGATAGCGTACGAGCAGTACTTC	CASSPPIAYEQYF
TRBV10-3	few	TRBJ1-1	12	NA	TGTGCCATCAGTGAGTCGGGCACTGAAGCTTTCTTT	CAISESGTEAFF
TRBV5-4	NA	TRBJ2-3	15	TRBD1	TGTGCCAGCAGCTTGGGGGACAGGGTCACAGATACGCAGTATTTT	CASSLGDRVTDTQYF
TRBV28	NA	TRBJ1-5	11	NA	TGTGCCCTGAGCCCGAATCAGCCCCAGCATTTT	CALSPNQPQHF
TRBV14	NA	TRBJ2-5	19	NA	TGTGCCAGCAGCCAATGGGGTTGGGGGCGCACCTCTCAGGAGGAGACCCAGTACTTC	CASSQWGWGRTSQEETQYF
TRBV7-2	NA	TRBJ2-1	16	NA	TGTGCCAGCAGCTTAGGTAAAGGGGTAGCGAGGGATGAGCAGTTCTTC	CASSLGKGVARDEQFF
TRBV27	NA	TRBJ2-6	14	NA	TGTGCCAGCAGTTTATTCCCTGGGGCCAACGTCCTGACTTTC	CASSLFPGANVLTF
TRBV4-1	NA	TRBJ1-3	15	NA	TGCGCCAGCAGCCAAGCCGGGGGAACGGGAAACACCATATATTTT	CASSQAGGTGNTIYF